This passage covers 25 T cell receptor beta chains from one sample sequenced in a study of T cell changes during pregnancy in multiple sclerosis. Here immunoSEQ multiplex PCR was the method, and the copy in TCRdb shows in-frame clones only, minus some. The table records tens of thousands of clones, approximately 93% of them present only once. The sample here was CD8+ T cells from peripheral blood mononuclear cells, taken in the second trimester of pregnancy. The receptor set was obtained from a female donor with multiple sclerosis, enrolled in a pregnancy study.

The rearrangement links TRBV7-3 to TRBJ1-1; D is unresolved. This CDR3 has 13 amino acids. V dropped 5 bases and J dropped 6 bases, with 13 bases sitting between them. Germline lookup yields CDR1 SGHTA and CDR2 FQGTGA. CDR3 in DNA: TGTGCCAGCAGCCCCGCGGGAGAATCTGAAGCTTTCTTT. Amino acids: CASSPAGESEAFF.

The gene calls are TRBV6-1 and TRBJ2-1, with D possibly TRBD2 on 6 matching bases. The V end was cut by 0 bases, the J end by 4 bases, with 10 bases between. Per the germline V gene, CDR1 is MNHNS and CDR2 is SASEGT. This CDR3 region has 15 residues. Here the CDR3 reads CASSEAPSGYNEQFF. CDR3 nucleotide sequence: TGTGCCAGCAGTGAAGCTCCAAGCGGGTACAATGAGCAGTTCTTC.

J is TRBJ1-4 and V is TRBV6-5; 10 bases fit TRBD1. Germline CDR1 MNHEY, CDR2 SVGAGI. The CDR3 contains 15 residues. V lost 5 bases, J lost 8 bases, and 8 bases stayed unmatched. For the CDR3, the DNA is TGTGCCAGCAGTGGGACAGGGGTAGGATCCGAAAAACTGTTTTTT. Amino acid sequence: CASSGTGVGSEKLFF.

This rearrangement joins TRBV9 to TRBJ2-7, with D maybe TRBD1 (5 bases). V gave up 7 bases and J gave up 5 bases, with 16 bases separating them. The germline V gene encodes CDR1 SGDLS and CDR2 YYNGEE. The CDR3 loop spans 13 amino acids. CDR3 nucleotide sequence: TGTGCCAGCGGCGGCGACCTAGGGGACGAGCAGTACTTC. Its translation: CASGGDLGDEQYF. Variable domain in full (rest from reference TRBV9 and TRBJ2-7): DSGVTQTPKHLITATGQRVTLRCSPRSGDLSVYWYQQSLDQGLQFLIQYYNGEERAKGNILERFSAQQFPDLHSELNLSSLELGDSALYFCASGGDLGDEQYFGPGTRLTVT.

The J gene is TRBJ2-2, the V gene TRBV18; TRBD2 matches at 12 bases. The CDR3 is made up of 19 amino acids. Germline trimming cut 3 bases from V and 0 bases from J; bases unmatched to any gene: 8. In germline, CDR1 is KGHSH, CDR2 LQKENI. Written as DNA, the CDR3 is TGTGCCAGCTCACCCGCGGGACTAGCGGGTTATGCGAACACCGGGGAGCTGTTTTTT. This gives the protein CASSPAGLAGYANTGELFF.

The V and J genes are TRBV30 and TRBJ1-1, with TRBD1 matching 8 bases. J gave up 1 base and V 4 bases, and 2 bases lay outside the gene matches. The germline gives CDR1 GTSNPN, CDR2 SVGIG (reference sequence). CDR3 length: 13 residues. CDR3 loop: CAWNTGGNTEAFF. In nucleotides, the CDR3 is TGTGCCTGGAATACAGGGGGGAACACTGAAGCTTTCTTT.

This clone was seen more than once but under ten times. V and J are TRBV4-1 and TRBJ2-7; D may be TRBD2 (7 bases). The CDR3 totals 15 residues. From germline, CDR1 is MGHRA and CDR2 YSYEKL. V shed 0 bases and J shed 2 bases, with 11 bases lying between them. CDR3 in DNA: TGCGCCAGCAGCCAAGAGGGGGCGGGAGCCTACGAGCAGTACTTC. Protein product: CASSQEGAGAYEQYF.

This clone occurred once. This CDR3 reads CASSILAAPNEQFF. DNA of the CDR3: TGTGCCAGTAGTATACTAGCGGCGCCCAATGAGCAGTTCTTC. The chain recombines TRBV19 with TRBJ2-1; 7 bases fit TRBD2. The CDR3 covers 14 residues. After removal of 2 bases from V and 6 bases from J, the junction contained 4 bases not matched to a gene. Per the germline V gene, CDR1 is LNHDA and CDR2 is SQIVND (reference sequence).

The J gene is TRBJ2-7, the V gene TRBV5-1, with TRBD1 identical over 8 bases. CDR1 is SGHRS and CDR2 is YFSETQ in the germline V gene. V shed 0 bases, J shed 4 bases, and the junction held 6 bases outside the gene matches. The CDR3 totals 15 residues. Here the CDR3 DNA reads TGCGCCAGCAGCTTGGGACAGGGGATGGTGTACGAGCAGTACTTC. Amino acid sequence: CASSLGQGMVYEQYF.

The J gene is TRBJ2-4, the V gene TRBV29-1, with D unclear. The CDR3 loop spans 13 amino acids. With 5 bases removed from V and 7 bases from J, the gap between germline ends came to 15 bases. Germline assignment: CDR1 SQVTM and CDR2 ANQGSEA. This CDR3 reads CSVISAVENIQYF. The CDR3 DNA follows: TGCAGCGTTATTAGTGCGGTGGAGAACATTCAGTACTTC.

This sequence joins TRBV4-1 and TRBJ2-1; 8 bases match TRBD1. The CDR3 length is 13 residues. Trimming at V came to 3 bases and at J to 5 bases, leaving 0 bases not matched to a gene. Germline V gene data show CDR1 as MGHRA and CDR2 as YSYEKL. The CDR3 nucleotides are TGCGCCAGCAGCCAGGGACAGGACAATGAGCAGTTCTTC. Encoded protein: CASSQGQDNEQFF.

This clone was detected only a few times. The rearrangement joins TRBV27 to TRBJ2-7, with TRBD1 matching over 8 bases. V was pared by 6 bases and J by 2 bases, with 3 bases of the junction left unmatched. CDR3 size: 13 residues. Germline values: CDR1 MNHEY, CDR2 SMNVEV (reference sequence). CDR3 in amino acids: CASSQTGAYEQYF. CDR3 in DNA: TGTGCCAGCAGCCAGACAGGGGCCTACGAGCAGTACTTC.

The chain couples TRBV6-6 to TRBJ2-1; TRBD2 matches 9 bases. Germline-derived CDR1 and CDR2 are MNHNY and SVGAGI (reference sequence). This CDR3 is built from 16 residues. With V trimmed by 0 bases and J by 4 bases, 4 bases remained unmatched. This chain's CDR3 is CASSYSTSGRYNEQFF. The CDR3 DNA follows: TGTGCCAGCAGTTACTCGACTAGCGGAAGATACAATGAGCAGTTCTTC.

The CDR3, as DNA: TGTGCCAGTAGTCTCGGACTACTAAGCTCCTACAATGAGCAGTTCTTC. Its translation is CASSLGLLSSYNEQFF. The genes are TRBV19 and TRBJ2-1; a possible D gene is TRBD2 (6 bases). CDR1 LNHDA and CDR2 SQIVND come from the germline V gene (reference sequence). V lost 5 bases, J lost 0 bases, and 14 bases lay in between. The CDR3 has 16 residues.

The CDR3 sequence is CASSISELAGNQPQHF. The CDR3 nucleotides read TGTGCCAGTAGTATTTCCGAGTTGGCGGGGAATCAGCCCCAGCATTTT. The chain joins TRBV19 to TRBJ1-5; D ambiguous. The V end was cut by 3 bases, the J end by 4 bases, with 16 bases between. This CDR3 region has 16 residues. The germline CDR1 and CDR2 sequences are LNHDA and SQIVND (reference sequence).

The V gene is TRBV4-2, the J gene TRBJ2-1; perhaps TRBD2 as D (5 bases). The germline V gene has CDR1 LGHNA and CDR2 YNFKEQ. The CDR3 runs to 14 residues. Trimming pared 4 bases from V and 9 bases from J, leaving 16 bases between. CDR3 protein: CASSPRTPEGEQFF. The CDR3 nucleotides are TGTGCCAGCAGCCCCCGGACCCCCGAGGGTGAGCAGTTCTTC.

The rearrangement joins TRBV19 to TRBJ2-7; a weak D match, TRBD1 (5 bases). The V end lost 4 bases, the J end lost 3 bases, and 19 bases lay between the germline ends. The CDR3 totals 16 residues. The germline CDR1 and CDR2 sequences are LNHDA and SQIVND (reference sequence). CDR3 coding DNA: TGTGCCAGTAGTAACCGCCAGGGAAGTGCGATCTACGAGCAGTACTTC. It translates to CASSNRQGSAIYEQYF.

V gene TRBV19 combines with J gene TRBJ2-7, with 10 bases aligning to TRBD2. The CDR3 contains 14 residues. The germline gives CDR1 LNHDA, CDR2 SQIVND (reference sequence). V lost 5 bases, J lost 3 bases, and 4 bases stayed unmatched. The CDR3 sequence: CASSPSGSVYEQYF. CDR3 sequence (DNA): TGTGCCAGTAGTCCTAGCGGGAGCGTCTACGAGCAGTACTTC. Combining the CDR3 with reference TRBV19 and TRBJ2-7 gives the whole variable domain DGGITQSPKYLFRKEGQNVTLSCEQNLNHDAMYWYRQDPGQGLRLIYYSQIVNDFQKGDIAEGYSVSREKKESFPLTVTSAQKNPTAFYLCASSPSGSVYEQYFGPGTRLTVT.

This clone was picked up one time. This sequence joins TRBV27 and TRBJ1-5; 7 nucleotides align to TRBD1. Germline lookup yields CDR1 MNHEY and CDR2 SMNVEV (reference sequence). The V and J ends lost 5 bases and 4 bases, in that order; junction bases with no gene match: 11. This CDR3 spans 16 amino acids. The CDR3 region is CASSQSAGQWNQPQHF. The CDR3 DNA reads as TGTGCCAGCAGTCAGAGTGCGGGACAGTGGAATCAGCCCCAGCATTTT.

This rearrangement joins TRBV11-3 to TRBJ2-3, with D perhaps matching TRBD2 (6 bases). V lost 1 base and J lost 2, with 13 bases in between. CDR3 length: 16 residues. CDR1 and CDR2 (germline): SGHNT, YENEEA. For the CDR3, the DNA is TGTGCCAGCAGCTTAGGACGGGAGACCGCCACAGATACGCAGTATTTT. Translation gives CASSLGRETATDTQYF.

This chain uses TRBV27 with TRBJ2-5, with a possible D match to TRBD1 (6 bases). Germline V gene data show CDR1 as MNHEY and CDR2 as SMNVEV (reference sequence). Trimming removed 2 bases at V and 9 bases at J, with 10 bases between. The CDR3 is 12 residues long. CDR3 protein: CASSLRSGAQYF. CDR3 nucleotides: TGTGCCAGCAGTTTACGCTCAGGGGCCCAGTACTTC.

J is TRBJ2-7 and V is TRBV28, with D possibly being TRBD1 (6 bases). Trimming left V 6 bases short and J 1 base short, with 13 bases between. CDR1 is MDHEN, CDR2 SYDVKM, per germline. This CDR3 region has 14 residues. CDR3: CASSQAGQSYEQYF. The CDR3 DNA reads TGTGCCAGCAGCCAAGCTGGACAGTCCTACGAGCAGTACTTC.

V gene TRBV4-1 combines with J gene TRBJ1-5; D is perhaps TRBD1 (6 bases). Germline lookup yields CDR1 MGHRA and CDR2 YSYEKL. The CDR3 runs to 17 residues. V dropped 1 base and J dropped 3 bases, with 16 bases sitting between them. The CDR3 protein is CASSQGITDRPNQPQHF. CDR3 coding DNA: TGCGCCAGCAGCCAAGGGATAACGGACAGACCCAATCAGCCCCAGCATTTT.

The chain joins TRBV5-4 to TRBJ2-3, with 9 positions matching TRBD2. Germline assignment: CDR1 SGHNT and CDR2 YYREEE (reference sequence). J lost 1 base, V lost 2 bases, and 2 bases had no gene match. The CDR3 is 15 residues long. The CDR3 loop reads CASSFRTSGTDTQYF. The DNA of the CDR3 is TGTGCCAGCAGCTTTAGGACTAGCGGCACAGATACGCAGTATTTT.

The chain combines TRBV9 with TRBJ2-1; weak D call: TRBD2 (5 bases). The CDR3 is 13 amino acids. V was trimmed by 3 bases and J by 3 bases, leaving 7 bases between them. In germline, CDR1 is SGDLS, CDR2 YYNGEE. The CDR3 DNA sequence: TGTGCCAGCAGCGGGACTTACTACAATGAGCAGTTCTTC. This codes for CASSGTYYNEQFF.